This T cell receptor beta chain was sequenced in a study of beta chain features in type 1 diabetes. Regarding the study as a whole: A pattern of fewer insertions and more deletions at VDJ junctions was seen in type 1 diabetes patients.

This clone was detected a few times. The antigen remains unidentified. All of the isolated RNA was reverse transcribed, so expressed TCRB transcripts were sequenced. Profiled with immunoSEQ multiplex PCR; TCRdb holds only in-frame clones, not every one. In the table there are 430,000 or so clones, more than 9.5% of which are singletons. This CDR3 is built from 14 residues. The germline CDR1 and CDR2 sequences are SEHNR and FQNEAQ (reference sequence). V was shortened by 3 bases and J by 3 bases, with 11 bases between the two germline ends. The material sequenced was naive CD4+ T cells from blood. This chain links TRBV7-9 with TRBJ2-5; a weak D match, TRBD1 (5 bases). The clonotype comes from a young woman in good health. The CDR3 coding sequence is TGTGCCAGCAGCTTTTCAGGGTTCGAAGAGACCCAGTACTTC. Amino acids: CASSFSGFEETQYF.